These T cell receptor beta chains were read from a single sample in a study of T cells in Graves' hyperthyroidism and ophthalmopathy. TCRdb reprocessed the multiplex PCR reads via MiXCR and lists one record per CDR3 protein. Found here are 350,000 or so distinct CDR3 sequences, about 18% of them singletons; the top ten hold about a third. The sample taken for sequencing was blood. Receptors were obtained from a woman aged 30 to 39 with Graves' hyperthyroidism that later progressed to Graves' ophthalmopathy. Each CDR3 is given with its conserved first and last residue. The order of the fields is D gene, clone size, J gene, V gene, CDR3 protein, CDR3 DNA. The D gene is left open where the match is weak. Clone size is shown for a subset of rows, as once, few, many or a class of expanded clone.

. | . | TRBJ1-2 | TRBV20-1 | CSARDPGGVDGYTF | TGCAGTGCTAGAGACCCGGGGGGGGTGGATGGCTACACCTTC
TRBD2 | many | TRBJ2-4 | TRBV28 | CASSSPYEREDGDIQYF | TGTGCCAGCAGTTCCCCTTATGAGCGGGAGGACGGGGACATTCAGTACTTC
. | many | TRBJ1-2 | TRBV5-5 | CASSLGLSQGVYGYTF | TGTGCCAGCAGCTTGGGTTTGTCGCAGGGAGTTTATGGCTACACCTTC
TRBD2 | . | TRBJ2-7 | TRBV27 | CASSFSHAGGPYEQYF | TGTGCCAGCAGTTTCTCCCACGCGGGGGGCCCTTACGAGCAGTACTTC
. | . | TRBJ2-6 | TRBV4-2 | CASSQEPLDSSGANVLTF | TGTGCCAGCAGCCAAGAGCCACTAGATTCCTCTGGGGCCAACGTCCTGACTTTC
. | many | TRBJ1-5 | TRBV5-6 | CASSLGSAAQPQHF | TGTGCCAGCAGCTTAGGATCCGCCGCTCAGCCCCAGCATTTT
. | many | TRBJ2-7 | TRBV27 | CASSLSVGASYEQYF | TGTGCCAGCAGTTTATCGGTCGGGGCCTCCTACGAGCAGTACTTC
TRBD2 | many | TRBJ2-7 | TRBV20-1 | CSASSGPSYEQYF | TGCAGTGCCTCTAGCGGTCCCTCCTACGAGCAGTACTTC
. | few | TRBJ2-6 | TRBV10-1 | CASSEGTFDSGANVLTF | TGCGCCAGCAGTGAAGGGACTTTTGACTCTGGGGCCAACGTCCTGACTTTC
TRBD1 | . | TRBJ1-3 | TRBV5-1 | CASRSTGGKGNTIYF | TGCGCCAGCAGGTCGACAGGGGGCAAAGGAAACACCATATATTTT
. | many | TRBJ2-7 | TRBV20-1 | CSARDLAGHDEQYF | TGCAGTGCTAGAGATCTGGCAGGGCACGACGAGCAGTACTTC
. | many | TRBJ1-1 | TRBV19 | CASRTALNTEAFF | TGTGCCAGTAGGACAGCTCTGAACACTGAAGCTTTCTTT
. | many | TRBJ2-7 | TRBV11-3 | CASSLGEGSEQYF | TGTGCCAGCAGCTTAGGAGAGGGGTCCGAGCAGTACTTC